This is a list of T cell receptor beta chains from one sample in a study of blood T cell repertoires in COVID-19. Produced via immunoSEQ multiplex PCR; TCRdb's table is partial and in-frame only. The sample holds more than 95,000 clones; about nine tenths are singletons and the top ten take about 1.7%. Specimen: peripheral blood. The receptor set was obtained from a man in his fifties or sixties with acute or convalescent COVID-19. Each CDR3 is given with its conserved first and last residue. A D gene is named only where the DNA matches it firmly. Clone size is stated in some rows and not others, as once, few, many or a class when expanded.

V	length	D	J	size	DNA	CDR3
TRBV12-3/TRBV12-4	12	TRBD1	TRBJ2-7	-	TGTGCCAGCAGTTGGGACAGGGACGAGCAGTACTTC	CASSWDRDEQYF
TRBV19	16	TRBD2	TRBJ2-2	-	TGTGCCAGTAGTATAGCTGCTAGCGGGGGCACCGGGGAGCTGTTTTTT	CASSIAASGGTGELFF
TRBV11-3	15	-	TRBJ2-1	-	TGTGCCAGCAGCTTATCACAGGAGAACTACAATGAGCAGTTCTTC	CASSLSQENYNEQFF
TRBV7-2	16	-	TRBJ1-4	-	TGTGCCAGCAGCTTAGGATCGGGAGCAACTAATGAAAAACTGTTTTTT	CASSLGSGATNEKLFF
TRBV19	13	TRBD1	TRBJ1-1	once	TGTGCCAGTAGTATGGGACAGGGAGGTAAAGCTTTCTTT	CASSMGQGGKAFF
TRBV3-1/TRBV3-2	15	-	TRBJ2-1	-	TGTGCCAGCAGCCCCCTAGGAGGGGCCCACAATGAGCAGTTCTTC	CASSPLGGAHNEQFF
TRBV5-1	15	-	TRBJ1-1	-	TGCGCCAGCAGCCGGGATGGGGGCCGGAACACTGAAGCTTTCTTT	CASSRDGGRNTEAFF
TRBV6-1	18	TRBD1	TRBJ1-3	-	TGTGCCAGCAGTGAAATCAGGTACAGGGGCGAATCTGGAAACACCATATATTTT	CASSEIRYRGESGNTIYF
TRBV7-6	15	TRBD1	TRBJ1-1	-	TGTGCCAGCAGCTACGGGACAGGGGAGGGCACTGAAGCTTTTTTT	CASSYGTGEGTEAFF
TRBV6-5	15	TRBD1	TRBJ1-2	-	TGTGCCAGCAGATGGACGGCAGGGGGCGGCTATGGCTACACCTTC	CASRWTAGGGYGYTF
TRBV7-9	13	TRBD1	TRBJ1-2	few	TGTGCCAGCAGCGGACAGGGTTTCGTGGGCTACACCTTC	CASSGQGFVGYTF
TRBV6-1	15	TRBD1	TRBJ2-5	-	TGTGCCAGCAGCCGGGGACAGGGAATCCAAGAGACCCAGTACTTC	CASSRGQGIQETQYF
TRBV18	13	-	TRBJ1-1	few	TGTGCCAGCTTTACCGGAGGGAACACTGAAGCTTTCTTT	CASFTGGNTEAFF
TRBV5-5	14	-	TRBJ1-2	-	TGTGCCAGCAGCTTGGGGGCGCAGGGCTATGGCTACACCTTC	CASSLGAQGYGYTF
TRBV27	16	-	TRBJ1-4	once	TGTGCCAGCAGGGGGGCCCACCTAGCAACTAATGAAAAACTGTTTTTT	CASRGAHLATNEKLFF
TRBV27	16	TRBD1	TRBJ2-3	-	TGTGCCAGCAGTCGGGACAGGGCACCTAGCACAGATACGCAGTATTTT	CASSRDRAPSTDTQYF
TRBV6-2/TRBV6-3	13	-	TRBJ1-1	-	TGTGCCAGCAGTTACTATGGAGAGACTGAAGCTTTCTTT	CASSYYGETEAFF
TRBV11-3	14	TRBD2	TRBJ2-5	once	TGTGCCAGCAGCGATAGCGGGTACCAAGAGACCCAGTACTTC	CASSDSGYQETQYF
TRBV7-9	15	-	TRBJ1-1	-	TGTGCCAGCAGCCCCCGACTGGGGGCCGGGACTGAAGCTTTCTTT	CASSPRLGAGTEAFF
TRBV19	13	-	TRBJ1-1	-	TGTGCCAGTAGTTTCCAGTTGAACACTGAAGCTTTCTTT	CASSFQLNTEAFF
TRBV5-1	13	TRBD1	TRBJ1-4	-	TGCGCCAGCAGAGGGACAGGGTCTGAAAAACTGTTTTTT	CASRGTGSEKLFF
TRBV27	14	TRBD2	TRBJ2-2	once	TGTGCCAGCAGTTCAAGGACTAGTTCAGGGGAGCTGTTTTTT	CASSSRTSSGELFF
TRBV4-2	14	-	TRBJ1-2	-	TGTGCCAGCAGCCAAGAAGGCGGATCCTATGGCTACACCTTC	CASSQEGGSYGYTF
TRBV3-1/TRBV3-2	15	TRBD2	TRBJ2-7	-	TGTGCCAGCAGCCAAGGAACGGGGGGGGCCTACGAGCAGTACTTC	CASSQGTGGAYEQYF
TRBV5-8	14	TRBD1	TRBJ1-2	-	TGTGCCAGCAGCTTAACCGGGACAGACTATGGCTACACCTTC	CASSLTGTDYGYTF
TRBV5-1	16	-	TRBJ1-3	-	TGCGCCAGCAGCTTGGAGGGGGTACCCTCTGGAAACACCATATATTTT	CASSLEGVPSGNTIYF
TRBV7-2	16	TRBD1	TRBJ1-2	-	TGTGCCAGCAGCTCGACACAGGGGCCCTCCTCCTATGGCTACACCTTC	CASSSTQGPSSYGYTF